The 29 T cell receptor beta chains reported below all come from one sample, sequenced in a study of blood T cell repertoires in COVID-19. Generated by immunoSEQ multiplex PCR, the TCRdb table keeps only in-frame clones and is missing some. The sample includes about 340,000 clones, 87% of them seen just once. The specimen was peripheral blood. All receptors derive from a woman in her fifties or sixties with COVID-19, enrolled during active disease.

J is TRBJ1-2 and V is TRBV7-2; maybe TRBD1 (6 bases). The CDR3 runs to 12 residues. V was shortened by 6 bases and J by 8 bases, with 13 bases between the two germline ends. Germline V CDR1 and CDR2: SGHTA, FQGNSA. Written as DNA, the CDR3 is TGTGCCAGCAGTCCCGGGACAAACGGCTACACCTTC. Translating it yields CASSPGTNGYTF.

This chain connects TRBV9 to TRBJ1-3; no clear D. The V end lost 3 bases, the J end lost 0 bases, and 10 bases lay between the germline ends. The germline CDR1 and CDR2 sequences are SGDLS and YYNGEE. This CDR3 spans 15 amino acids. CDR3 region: CASSGQLGSGNTIYF. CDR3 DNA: TGTGCCAGCAGCGGGCAGCTAGGCTCTGGAAACACCATATATTTT.

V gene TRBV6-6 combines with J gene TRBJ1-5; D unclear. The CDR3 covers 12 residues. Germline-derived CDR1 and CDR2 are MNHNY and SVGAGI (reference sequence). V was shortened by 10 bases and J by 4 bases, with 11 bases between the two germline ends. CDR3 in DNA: TGTGCCACCCAAAACAGTAATCAGCCCCAGCATTTT. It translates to CATQNSNQPQHF.

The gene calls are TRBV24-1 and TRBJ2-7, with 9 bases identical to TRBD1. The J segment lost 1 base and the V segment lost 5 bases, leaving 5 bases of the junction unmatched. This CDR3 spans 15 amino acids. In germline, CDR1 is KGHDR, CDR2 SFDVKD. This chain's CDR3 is CATSGTGTGSYEQYF. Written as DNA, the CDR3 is TGTGCCACCAGTGGTACCGGGACAGGGTCCTACGAGCAGTACTTC.

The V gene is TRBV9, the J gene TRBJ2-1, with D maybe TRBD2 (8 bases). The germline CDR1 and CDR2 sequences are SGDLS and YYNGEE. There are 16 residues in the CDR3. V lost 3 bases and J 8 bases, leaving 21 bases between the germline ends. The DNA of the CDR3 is TGTGCCAGCAGCGCGACAGGGCGGGGGGCCTTCGATGAGCAGTTCTTC. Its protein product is CASSATGRGAFDEQFF.

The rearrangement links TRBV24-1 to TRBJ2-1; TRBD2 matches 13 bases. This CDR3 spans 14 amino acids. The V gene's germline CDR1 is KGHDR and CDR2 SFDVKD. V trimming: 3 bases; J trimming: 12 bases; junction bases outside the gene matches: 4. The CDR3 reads CATSDPWTSGRQFF. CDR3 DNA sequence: TGTGCCACCAGTGATCCCTGGACTAGCGGGAGGCAGTTCTTC.

CDR3 in DNA: TGTGCCAGCTCGGACCTAGCGGGAGGGGACGCGGGTGAGCAGTTCTTC. Its protein is CASSDLAGGDAGEQFF. The rearrangement links TRBV9 to TRBJ2-1; 12 bases align to TRBD2. This CDR3 comprises 16 residues. Germline V CDR1 and CDR2: SGDLS, YYNGEE. J was trimmed by 9 bases and V by 7 bases; bases with no gene match: 14.

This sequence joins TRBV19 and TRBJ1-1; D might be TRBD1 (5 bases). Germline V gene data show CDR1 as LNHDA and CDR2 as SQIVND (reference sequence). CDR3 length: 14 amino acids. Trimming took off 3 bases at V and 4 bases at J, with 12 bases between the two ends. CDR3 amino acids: CASSMGVGGTEAFF. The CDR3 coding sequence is TGTGCCAGTAGTATGGGTGTCGGGGGCACTGAAGCTTTCTTT.

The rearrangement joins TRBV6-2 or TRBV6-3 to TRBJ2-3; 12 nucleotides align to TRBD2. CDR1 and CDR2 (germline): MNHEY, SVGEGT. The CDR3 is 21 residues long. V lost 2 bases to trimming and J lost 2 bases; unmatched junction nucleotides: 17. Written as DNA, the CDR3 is TGTGCCAGCAGTTACGTGCCAACACAGGCGGGACTAGCGGGTTTCACAGATACGCAGTATTTT. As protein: CASSYVPTQAGLAGFTDTQYF.

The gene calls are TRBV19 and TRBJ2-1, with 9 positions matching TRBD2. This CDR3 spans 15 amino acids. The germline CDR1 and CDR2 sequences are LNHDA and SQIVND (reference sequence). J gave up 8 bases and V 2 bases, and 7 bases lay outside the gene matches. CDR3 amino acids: CASSILAGLGDEQFF. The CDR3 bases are TGTGCCAGTAGTATACTAGCGGGGCTAGGGGATGAGCAGTTCTTC.

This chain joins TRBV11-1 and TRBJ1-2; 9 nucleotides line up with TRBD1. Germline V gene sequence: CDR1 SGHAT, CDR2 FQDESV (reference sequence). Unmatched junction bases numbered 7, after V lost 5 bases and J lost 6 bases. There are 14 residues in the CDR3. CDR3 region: CASSPLTGGNGYTF. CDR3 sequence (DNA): TGTGCCAGCAGCCCATTGACAGGGGGGAATGGCTACACCTTC.

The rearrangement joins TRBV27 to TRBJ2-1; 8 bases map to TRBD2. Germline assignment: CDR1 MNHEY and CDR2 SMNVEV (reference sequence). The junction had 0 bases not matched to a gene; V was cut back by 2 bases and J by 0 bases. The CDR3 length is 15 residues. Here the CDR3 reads CASSLLAGSYNEQFF. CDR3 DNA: TGTGCCAGCAGTTTACTAGCGGGCTCCTACAATGAGCAGTTCTTC.

CDR3 bases: TGTGCCAGCAGCGTTTACAATTTCGCTAGCGGGAAAAGTTCCGGGGAGCTGTTTTTT. Translation: CASSVYNFASGKSSGELFF. The chain recombines TRBV5-5 with TRBJ2-2; 9 bases fit TRBD2. Germline CDR1 reads SGHKS; CDR2 reads YYEKEE (reference sequence). V lost 4 bases to trimming and J lost 6 bases; unmatched junction nucleotides: 19. This CDR3 region has 19 residues. Using reference TRBV5-5 and TRBJ2-2 for the parts outside the CDR3, the full variable domain is DAGVTQSPTHLIKTRGQQVTLRCSPISGHKSVSWYQQVLGQGPQFIFQYYEKEERGRGNFPDRFSARQFPNYSSELNVNALLLGDSALYLCASSVYNFASGKSSGELFFGEGSRLTVL.

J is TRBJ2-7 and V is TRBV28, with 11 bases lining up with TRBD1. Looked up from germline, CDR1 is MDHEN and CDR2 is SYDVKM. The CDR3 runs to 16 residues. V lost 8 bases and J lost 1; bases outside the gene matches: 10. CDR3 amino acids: CASRGSGQGASYEQYF. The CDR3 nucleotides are TGTGCCAGCCGGGGGTCCGGACAGGGGGCTTCCTACGAGCAGTACTTC.

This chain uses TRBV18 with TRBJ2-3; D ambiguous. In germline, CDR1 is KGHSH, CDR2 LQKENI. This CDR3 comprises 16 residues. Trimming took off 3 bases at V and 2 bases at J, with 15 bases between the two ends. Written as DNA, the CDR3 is TGTGCCAGCTCACCGATCCTTTCGAGCTCCACAGATACGCAGTATTTT. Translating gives CASSPILSSSTDTQYF.

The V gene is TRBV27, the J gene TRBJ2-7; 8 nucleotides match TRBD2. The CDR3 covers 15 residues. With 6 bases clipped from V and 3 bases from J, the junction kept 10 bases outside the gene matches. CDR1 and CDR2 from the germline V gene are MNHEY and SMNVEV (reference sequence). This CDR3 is CASRSLAGEFYEQYF. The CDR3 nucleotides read TGTGCCAGCAGGAGCCTAGCGGGTGAGTTCTACGAGCAGTACTTC.

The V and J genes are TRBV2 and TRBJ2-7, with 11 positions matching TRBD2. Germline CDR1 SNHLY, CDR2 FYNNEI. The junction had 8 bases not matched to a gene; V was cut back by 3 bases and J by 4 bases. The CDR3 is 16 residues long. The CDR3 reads CASSDAGSSGRYEQYF. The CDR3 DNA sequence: TGTGCCAGCAGTGATGCGGGGTCTAGCGGGAGGTACGAGCAGTACTTC. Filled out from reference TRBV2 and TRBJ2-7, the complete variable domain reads EPEVTQTPSHQVTQMGQEVILRCVPISNHLYFYWYRQILGQKVEFLVSFYNNEISEKSEIFDDQFSVERPDGSNFTLKIRSTKLEDSAMYFCASSDAGSSGRYEQYFGPGTRLTVT.

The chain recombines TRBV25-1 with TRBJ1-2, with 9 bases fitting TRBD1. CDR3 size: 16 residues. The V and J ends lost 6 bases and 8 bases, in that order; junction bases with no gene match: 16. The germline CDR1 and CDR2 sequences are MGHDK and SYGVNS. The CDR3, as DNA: TGTGCCAGCAGGAGTCCCGGGACAGGGTCCGCCAGCGGCTACACCTTC. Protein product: CASRSPGTGSASGYTF.

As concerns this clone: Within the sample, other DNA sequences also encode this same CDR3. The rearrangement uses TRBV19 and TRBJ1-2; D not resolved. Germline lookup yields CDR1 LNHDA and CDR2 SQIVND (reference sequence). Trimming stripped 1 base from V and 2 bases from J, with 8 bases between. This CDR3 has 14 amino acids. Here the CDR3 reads CASSIVTGNYGYTF. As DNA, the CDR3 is TGTGCCAGTAGTATAGTTACGGGAAACTATGGCTACACCTTC.

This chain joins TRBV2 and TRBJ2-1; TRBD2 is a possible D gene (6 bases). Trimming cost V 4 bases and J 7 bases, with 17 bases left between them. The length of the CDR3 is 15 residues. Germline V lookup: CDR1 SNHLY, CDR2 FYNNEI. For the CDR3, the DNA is TGTGCCAGCAGTGTGGTGGGGGGAGTTGGTAATGAGCAGTTCTTC. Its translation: CASSVVGGVGNEQFF.

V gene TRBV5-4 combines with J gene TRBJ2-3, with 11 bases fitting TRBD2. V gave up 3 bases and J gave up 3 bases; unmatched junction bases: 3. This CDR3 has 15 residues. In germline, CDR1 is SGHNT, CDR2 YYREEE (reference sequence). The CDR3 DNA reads TGTGCCAGCAGCTATTTAGCGGGAGGGACAGATACGCAGTATTTT. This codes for CASSYLAGGTDTQYF.

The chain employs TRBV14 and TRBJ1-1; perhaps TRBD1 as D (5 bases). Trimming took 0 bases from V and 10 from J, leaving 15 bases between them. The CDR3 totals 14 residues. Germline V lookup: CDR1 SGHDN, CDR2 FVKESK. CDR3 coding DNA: TGTGCCAGCAGCCAAGATGGGGCAGGTCGGCGAGCTTTCTTT. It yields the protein CASSQDGAGRRAFF.

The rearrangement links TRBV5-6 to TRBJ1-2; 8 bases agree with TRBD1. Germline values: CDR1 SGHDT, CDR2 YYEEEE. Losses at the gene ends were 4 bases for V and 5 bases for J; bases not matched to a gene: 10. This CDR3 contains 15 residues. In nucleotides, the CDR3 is TGTGCCAGCAGCCTCGGACAGGGCGTAGGATATGGCTACACCTTC. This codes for CASSLGQGVGYGYTF.

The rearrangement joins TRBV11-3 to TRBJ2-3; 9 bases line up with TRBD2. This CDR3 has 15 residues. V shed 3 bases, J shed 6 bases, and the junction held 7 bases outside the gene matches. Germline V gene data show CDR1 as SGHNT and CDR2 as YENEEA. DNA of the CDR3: TGTGCCAGCAGCTTCGCGACTAGCGGTGGGGATACGCAGTATTTT. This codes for CASSFATSGGDTQYF. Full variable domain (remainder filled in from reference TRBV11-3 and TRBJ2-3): EAGVVQSPRYKIIEKKQPVAFWCNPISGHNTLYWYLQNLGQGPELLIRYENEEAVDDSQLPKDRFSAERLKGVDSTLKIQPAELGDSAVYLCASSFATSGGDTQYFGPGTRLTVL.

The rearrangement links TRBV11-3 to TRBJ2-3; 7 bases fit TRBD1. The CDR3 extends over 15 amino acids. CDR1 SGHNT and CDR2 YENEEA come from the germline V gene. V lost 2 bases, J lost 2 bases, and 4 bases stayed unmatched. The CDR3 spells CASSLKGQFTDTQYF. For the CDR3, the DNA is TGTGCCAGCAGCTTAAAGGGACAGTTCACAGATACGCAGTATTTT. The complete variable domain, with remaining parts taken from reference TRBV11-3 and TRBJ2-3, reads EAGVVQSPRYKIIEKKQPVAFWCNPISGHNTLYWYLQNLGQGPELLIRYENEEAVDDSQLPKDRFSAERLKGVDSTLKIQPAELGDSAVYLCASSLKGQFTDTQYFGPGTRLTVL.

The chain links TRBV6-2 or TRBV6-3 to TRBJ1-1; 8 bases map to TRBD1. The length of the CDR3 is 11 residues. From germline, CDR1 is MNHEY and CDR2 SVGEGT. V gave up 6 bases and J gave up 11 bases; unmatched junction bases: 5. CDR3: CASSQTGVAFF. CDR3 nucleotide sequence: TGTGCCAGCAGCCAGACAGGGGTGGCTTTCTTT.

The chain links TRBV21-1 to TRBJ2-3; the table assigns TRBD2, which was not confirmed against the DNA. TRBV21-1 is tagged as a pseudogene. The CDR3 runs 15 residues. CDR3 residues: CASSTCPVSTDTQYF. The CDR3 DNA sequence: TGTGCCAGCAGCACTTGCCCGGTCTCCACAGATACGCAGTATTTT.

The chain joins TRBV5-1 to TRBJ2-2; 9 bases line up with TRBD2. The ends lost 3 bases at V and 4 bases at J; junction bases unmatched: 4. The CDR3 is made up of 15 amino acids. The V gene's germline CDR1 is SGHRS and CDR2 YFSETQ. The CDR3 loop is CASSSSGKGTGELFF. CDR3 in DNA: TGCGCCAGCAGCTCTAGCGGGAAAGGCACCGGGGAGCTGTTTTTT.

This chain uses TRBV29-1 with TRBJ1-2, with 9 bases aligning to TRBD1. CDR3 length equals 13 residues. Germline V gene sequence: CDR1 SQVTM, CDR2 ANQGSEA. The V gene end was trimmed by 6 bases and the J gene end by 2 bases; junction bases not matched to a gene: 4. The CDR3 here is CSVGTGMNYGYTF. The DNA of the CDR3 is TGCAGCGTGGGGACAGGGATGAACTATGGCTACACCTTC.